This TCR beta chain emerged from a study of cytomegalovirus exposure and HLA in healthy donors (dated by TCRdb to about 2017). Concerning the study at large: An earlier analysis of several hundred of the donors reported about 250 Gb of sequence data and 100 million to 130 million unique TCR beta sequences from approximately 180 million T cells. An early release that covered about 600 HLA-typed donors contained approximately 300 gigabases of sequencing data and tens of millions of unique TCR sequences. Of the 398 genotyped donors, 75% to 85% were placed in the genetic ancestry cluster associated with self-reported Caucasian donors. The study aimed to test whether cataloging public T cell receptors could reveal signatures of past pathogen exposure. The T cell repertoires of under 750 subjects were profiled by immunosequencing and related to cytomegalovirus serostatus. In addition to the first cohort of approximately 670 subjects, a separate validation cohort of around 110 different subjects was used. The study combined high-throughput TCR immunosequencing, statistical association of individual TCRs with disease status, and machine learning to predict cytomegalovirus infection status. A later analysis re-examined previously published TCR beta repertoires from about 700 donors and added high-resolution HLA genotyping to investigate patterns of TCR occurrence. Rather than drawing on any new phenotypic data, the later analysis identified candidate immune exposures from TCR beta sequences and the way those sequences occurred across donors. An earlier analysis of 450 to 750 of the donors used high-throughput TCR beta sequencing to judge whether each TCR beta V gene segment behaved as functional or pseudogenic. Alongside the repertoire data, information on donor age, sex, ethnicity and CMV serostatus was compiled. A later genetic analysis took genome-wide SNP genotypes for about 65% of the 666 donors and used that subset as a discovery cohort. All discovery cohort repertoires had been generated on a single sequencing platform. HLA typing covered class I and class II loci at four-digit resolution. Typing coverage varied by locus: roughly 629-640 donors for A, B, C, DRB1 and DQB1; roughly 520 for DQA1; about 600 for DPA1; around 490 for DPB1. Several DR-DQ haplotypes were handled as single units for association and clustering because linkage in the cohort was strong. Across 398 genotyped donors of the cohort, an average of 235,054 unique TCR beta nucleotide sequences per donor were sequenced, and roughly 17% of those sequences were non-productive.

Receptor amplification or capture employed the immunoSEQ multiplex PCR assay. The multiplex PCR relied on a mix of 60 forward primers for TCR Vbeta segments and 13 reverse primers for TCR Jbeta segments. The CDR3 region of rearranged TCR beta genes was amplified from genomic DNA by a multiplex PCR assay. On the Illumina HiSeq System, the amplified TCR beta libraries were sequenced as 87-base-pair reads. Regarding the original processing steps: In a later analysis, roughly 80 million unique TCR beta chains were counted across the 500 to 850 repertoires, and approximately 11 million of these chains were shared by at least two donors. A nearest-neighbor algorithm error-corrected the raw reads and collapsed the reads into unique sequences, merging closely related sequences to remove PCR and sequencing errors. To assign V, D and J gene segments, CDR3 sequences were aligned to IMGT reference sequences. For a sequence to be retained, at least a six-nucleotide match to both a V gene segment and a J gene segment was required. A rearrangement counted as productive if the CDR3 had no stop codons and remained in frame with V and J, and every other rearrangement counted as non-productive. CDR3 was defined by IMGT convention, running from the second conserved V-encoded cysteine to the conserved J-encoded phenylalanine. Sequences without an unambiguous match to a single V gene segment were excluded from the earlier analysis of approximately 600 of the donors. In an earlier analysis of 587 of the donors, V segments were called functional above 56.7% productive rearrangements and were called segregating when the between-donor standard deviation exceeded 5%. A statistical classification framework was developed to diagnose cytomegalovirus status using the catalog of TCR beta chain sequences. A later analysis assigned V and J genes by comparing TCR nucleotide sequences with IMGT/GENE-DB human TR gene sequences. A later analysis assigned CDR3 sequences and most-parsimonious VDJ recombination scenarios with the TCRdist pipeline. In a later analysis, each TCR beta chain was defined by its CDR3 amino acid sequence together with its V-gene family, and reads without a unique V-gene family were excluded. In a later analysis, fewer than 600 highly shared, low-generation-probability nucleotide sequences were removed to address suspected cross-contamination and a sequencing artifact. In a later analysis, a clonal expansion index for each public chain was calculated from normalized within-repertoire ranks of inferred template counts. A later analysis computed generation probabilities with a VDJ recombination model fitted to out-of-frame rearrangements, and checked the results against IGoR. In a later analysis, hypergeometric tests were used to score TCR-TCR, TCR-HLA and TCR-CMV co-occurrence, with a repertoire-size bias correction applied to TCR pairs. A later analysis estimated false discovery rates by permuting HLA or CMV assignments 20 times. In a later analysis, co-occurring TCRs were grouped with DBSCAN, and TCRdist sequence similarity was added when clustering was performed within HLA-allele-positive subsets. Co-occurrence clustering excluded repertoires with fewer than 30,000 or more than 120,000 public chains, plus five with anomalous nucleotide sharing. TCRdb retrieved this table from immuneACCESS and kept in-frame rearrangements only. Not all clones are present; in checked studies, unresolved V genes account for under half, and no reason is known for the remainder. The D gene and trimming were derived from the DNA, and the V and J assignments and clone size from that table. The sample table lists about 110,000 clones, 65% to 90% of them with a count of one. The ten largest make up more than 1.5% of the sample.

The cohort consisted of hundreds of healthy bone marrow donors. All cohort members were sampled while nominally healthy, although unrecorded immune exposures were likely present. The donor was CMV seronegative and belonged to the group of under 400 seronegative cohort members. Every donor gave a peripheral blood sample, and the peripheral blood mononuclear cells from that sample were used for TCR beta sequencing. The Qiagen DNeasy Blood Extraction Kit was used to extract genomic DNA from the blood cell samples. On this clone itself: It lacks a known antigen. There are no base qualities to consult, and no much larger clone falls within one base.

The study at large found these results: A further reported finding was that TCR beta sequences accurately predicted the HLA-A and HLA-B alleles for most subjects in the first cohort. A later analysis found that most CMV-associated TCR beta chains appeared HLA-restricted, with HLA associations seemingly driven largely by CMV exposure. In vitro tests confirmed that a few of the cytomegalovirus-associated TCR beta chains recognize cytomegalovirus antigens. Correlated functional status among segregating V segments might be attributable to linkage disequilibrium, but an unknown experimental factor could not be ruled out. The study gave a list of some 150 TCR beta chains associated with cytomegalovirus. Only TCR beta chains were sequenced in this cohort, and the absence of alpha or paired-chain data limited detectable features. Most TCR sequences were seen in very few donors, while some public TCRs were found in many individuals. A cluster of highly shared sequence variants was judged likely to represent a technical artifact of the sequencing pipeline. When HLA alleles, especially DR and DQ, strongly co-occurred, TCR associations were difficult to assign to individual alleles. Cytomegalovirus status was reported to be diagnosed by the classifier with high specificity and sensitivity in both the original and validation cohorts. Because counts were too low, 15 or so rarely observed V segments, including chromosome 9 orphons, were excluded from the earlier analysis of a few hundred of the donors. Because some donors lacked HLA typing at each locus, the association tests relied only on the typed subset. For the cohort, immune exposure information was limited to CMV serostatus. A later analysis found that TCR association rates varied across HLA loci, with DRB1 alleles showing the most associated TCRs and HLA-C alleles the fewest. An earlier analysis of some 560 of the donors showed that most TCR beta V segments appeared in productive rearrangements either about 87% or about 30% of the time, which broadly matched IMGT annotations. In a later analysis, several top co-occurrence clusters were reported to appear linked to parvovirus B19, influenza, CMV and Epstein-Barr virus. A later genetic analysis associated a missense DCLRE1C variant with V-gene and J-gene trimming of TCR beta chains, and an independent cohort replicated the association. Roughly uniform sequencing depth across donors was assumed in presence/absence analyses, although this assumption may not hold. Compared with the roughly 670-donor mean, donors in an Asian-associated ancestry cluster had fewer N-insertions in productive TCRs, according to a later genetic analysis. In a later analysis, 15,000 to 20,000 TCR beta sequences were associated with specific HLA alleles at a false discovery rate of 0.05. It was suggested by the authors that the approach could potentially be generalized to other disease states and immunological phenotypes. Compared with equally common non-associated chains, HLA-associated TCR beta chains in a later analysis were more clonally expanded and had lower generation probabilities.

The receptor was isolated from a man in his fifties in good health and CMV-seronegative. The sample comprised PBMCs.

The sequenced DNA is TGTGCCATCAGTGACTCCGGGACAGGGGTCAATGAGCAGTTCTTC. It is translated as CAISDSGTGVNEQFF. The sequence joins TRBV10-3 to TRBJ2-1; 10 nucleotides in the junction match TRBD1. From its cysteine to its phenylalanine, the CDR3 spans 15 amino acids. Left in the record is the CDR3 DNA by itself, 45 bases read in frame from the first base. V is pruned by 3 bases and J by 6 bases, leaving 5 bases of the junction without a gene match. The germline V gene gives CDR1 as ENHRY and CDR2 as SYGVKD.